This T cell receptor beta chain was recorded in a study of cytomegalovirus exposure and HLA in healthy donors. The V gene's germline CDR1 is SGHDN and CDR2 FVKESK. J gave up 0 bases and V 4 bases, and 1 base lay outside the gene matches. CDR3 length: 16 residues. Points on this clone: Its antigen remains unknown.

Researchers ran the PCR with 60 Vbeta and 13 Jbeta primers. Repertoires were generated with immunoSEQ multiplex PCR, while TCRdb's copy carries only in-frame clones and drops some. The data hold under 200,000 clones, with approximately 80% observed a single time. Study-wide results and caveats: The study recorded around 160 TCR beta chains that were cytomegalovirus-associated.

This sequence joins TRBV14 and TRBJ2-2, with 11 bases fitting TRBD1. The TCR was taken from a young man in good health and CMV-seropositive. Material: PBMCs. The CDR3 region is CASSRDRGANTGELFF. In DNA form, the CDR3 reads TGTGCCAGCAGCCGGGACAGGGGGGCGAACACCGGGGAGCTGTTTTTT. The full variable domain, in which reference TRBV14 and TRBJ2-2 provide the parts outside the CDR3, is EAGVTQFPSHSVIEKGQTVTLRCDPISGHDNLYWYRRVMGKEIKFLLHFVKESKQDESGMPNNRFLAERTGGTYSTLKVQPAELEDSGVYFCASSRDRGANTGELFFGEGSRLTVL.